This T cell receptor (beta chain) was found in a study of blood T cell repertoires in COVID-19. At the level of the study: The analysed material was cDNA or gDNA that came from T cells, B-cell-depleted T cells, or PBMCs.

The study recruited people aged roughly 18 to 89 years across about 25 US areas. Allocation to cohorts depended on clinical history reported by the participants. As handled by the study authors: Estimation of nucleated cell counts relied on the amplification of reference gene primers. Measured with immunoSEQ multiplex PCR; TCRdb has only the in-frame clones, and not every one. V, J and clone size derive from that table, while D and trimming were established from the DNA sequence. The top ten hold over 4% of the sample, which has some 260,000 clones, around 84% seen once. V lost 0 bases, J lost 4 bases, and 10 bases lay in between. This CDR3 comprises 15 residues. The germline gives CDR1 MNHNS, CDR2 SASEGT.

V usage is TRBV6-1 and J usage is TRBJ2-1; perhaps TRBD2 as D (5 bases). The clonotype was recovered from a man aged 25-45 years with acute COVID-19. Sequences were obtained from PBMCs or T cells enriched from blood (not recorded which). Here the CDR3 reads CASSEAFGGYNEQFF. As DNA, the CDR3 is TGTGCCAGCAGTGAAGCGTTCGGAGGATACAATGAGCAGTTCTTC.